This paragraph covers one T cell receptor beta chain sequence. The sample is drawn from a study of radiotherapy plus CTLA-4 blockade in lung cancer. The V end was cut by 1 base, the J end by 8 bases, with 9 bases between. Looked up from germline, CDR1 is SNHLY and CDR2 is FYNNEI. The CDR3 spans 13 residues. It was focal radiation plus CTLA-4 blockade with ipilimumab that patients with chemo-refractory metastatic non-small-cell lung cancer received. Some clones are missing from TCRdb's copy, which holds only in-frame ones; the method was immunoSEQ multiplex PCR. The sample lists some 60,000 clones; around 69% were seen once.

V gene TRBV2 combines with J gene TRBJ2-1; unclear D gene. The sample was peripheral blood, taken from a patient treated with radiotherapy plus ipilimumab. This TCR derives from a human donor with non-small cell lung cancer who had a complete response to radiotherapy plus ipilimumab. The CDR3 DNA is TGTGCCAGCAGTGAAGAGGAGCGCCATGAGCAGTTCTTC. Translating gives CASSEEERHEQFF.